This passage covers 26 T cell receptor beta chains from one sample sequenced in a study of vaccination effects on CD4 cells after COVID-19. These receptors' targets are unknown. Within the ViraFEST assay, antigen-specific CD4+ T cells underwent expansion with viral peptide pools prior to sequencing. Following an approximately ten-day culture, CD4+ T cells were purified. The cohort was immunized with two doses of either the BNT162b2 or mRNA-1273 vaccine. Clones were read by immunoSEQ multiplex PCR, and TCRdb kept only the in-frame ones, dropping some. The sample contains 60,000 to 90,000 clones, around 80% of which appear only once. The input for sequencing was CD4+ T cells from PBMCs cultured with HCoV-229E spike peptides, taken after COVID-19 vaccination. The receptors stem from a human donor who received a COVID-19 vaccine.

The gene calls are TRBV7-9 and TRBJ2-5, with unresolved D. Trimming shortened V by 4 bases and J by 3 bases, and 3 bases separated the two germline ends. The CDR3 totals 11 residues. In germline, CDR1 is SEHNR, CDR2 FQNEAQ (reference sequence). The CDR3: CASSSKETQYF. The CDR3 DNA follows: TGTGCCAGCAGCTCTAAAGAGACCCAGTACTTC.

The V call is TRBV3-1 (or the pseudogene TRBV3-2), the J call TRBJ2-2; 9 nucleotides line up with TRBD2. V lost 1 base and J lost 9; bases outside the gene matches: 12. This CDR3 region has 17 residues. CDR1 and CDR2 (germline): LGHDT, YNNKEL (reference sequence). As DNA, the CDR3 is TGTGCCAGCAGCCAAGGATCCCGACTAGCGGCAACAAGGGAGCTGTTTTTT. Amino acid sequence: CASSQGSRLAATRELFF.

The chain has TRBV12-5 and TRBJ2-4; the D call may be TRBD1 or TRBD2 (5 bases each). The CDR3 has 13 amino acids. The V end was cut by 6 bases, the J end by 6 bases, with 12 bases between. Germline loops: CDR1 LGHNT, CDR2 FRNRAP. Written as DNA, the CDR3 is TGTGCTAGTGGCACGGGACCCCCAAACATTCAGTACTTC. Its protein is CASGTGPPNIQYF.

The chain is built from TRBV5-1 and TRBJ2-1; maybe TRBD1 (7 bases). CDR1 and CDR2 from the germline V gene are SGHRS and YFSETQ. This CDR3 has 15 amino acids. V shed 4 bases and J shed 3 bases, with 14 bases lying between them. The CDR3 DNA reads TGCGCCAGCAGCGCGCGACAGGGAGGCTACAATGAGCAGTTCTTC. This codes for CASSARQGGYNEQFF.

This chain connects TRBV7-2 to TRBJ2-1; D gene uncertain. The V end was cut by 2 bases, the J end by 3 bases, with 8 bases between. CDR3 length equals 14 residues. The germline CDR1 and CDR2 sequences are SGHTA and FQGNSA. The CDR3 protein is CASSLQPNYNEQFF. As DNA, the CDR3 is TGTGCCAGCAGCTTACAGCCTAACTACAATGAGCAGTTCTTC.

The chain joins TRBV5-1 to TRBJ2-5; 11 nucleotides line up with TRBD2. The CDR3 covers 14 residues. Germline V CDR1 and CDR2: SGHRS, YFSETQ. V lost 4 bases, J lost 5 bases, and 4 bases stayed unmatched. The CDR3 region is CASSPTSGVETQYF. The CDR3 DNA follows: TGCGCCAGCAGCCCGACTAGCGGGGTGGAGACCCAGTACTTC.

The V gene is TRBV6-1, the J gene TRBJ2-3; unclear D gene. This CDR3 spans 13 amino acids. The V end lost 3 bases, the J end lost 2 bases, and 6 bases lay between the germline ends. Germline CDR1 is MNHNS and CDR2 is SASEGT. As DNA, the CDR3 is TGTGCCAGCAGTGATTCCCCCACAGATACGCAGTATTTT. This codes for CASSDSPTDTQYF.

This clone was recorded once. CDR3 nucleotides: TGTGCCAGCAGTGAAAGGTCAGGCCGCAATTCACCCCTCCACTTT. Its protein is CASSERSGRNSPLHF. This chain connects TRBV2 to TRBJ1-6, with no clear D. The CDR3 runs to 15 residues. Trimming took off 2 bases at V and 7 bases at J, with 12 bases between the two ends. Germline CDR1 is SNHLY and CDR2 is FYNNEI.

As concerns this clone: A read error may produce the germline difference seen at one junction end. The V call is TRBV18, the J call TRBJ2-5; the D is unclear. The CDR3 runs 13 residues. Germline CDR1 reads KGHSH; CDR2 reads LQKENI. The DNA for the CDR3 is TGTGCCAGCTCACCCGGCCCCCAAAAGACCCAGTACTTC. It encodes CASSPGPQKTQYF.

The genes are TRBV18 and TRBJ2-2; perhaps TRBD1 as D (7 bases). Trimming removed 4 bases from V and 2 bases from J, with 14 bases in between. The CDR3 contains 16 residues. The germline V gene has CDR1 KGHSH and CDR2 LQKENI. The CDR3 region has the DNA TGTGCCAGCTCACTTCAGGGGGGATCAAACACCGGGGAGCTGTTTTTT. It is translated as CASSLQGGSNTGELFF.

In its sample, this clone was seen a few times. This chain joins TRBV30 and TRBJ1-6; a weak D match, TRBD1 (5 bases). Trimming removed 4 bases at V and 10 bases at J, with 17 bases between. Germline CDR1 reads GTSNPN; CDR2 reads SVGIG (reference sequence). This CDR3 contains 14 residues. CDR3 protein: CAWKIDSGESPLHF. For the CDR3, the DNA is TGTGCCTGGAAGATCGACAGTGGGGAATCACCCCTCCACTTT.

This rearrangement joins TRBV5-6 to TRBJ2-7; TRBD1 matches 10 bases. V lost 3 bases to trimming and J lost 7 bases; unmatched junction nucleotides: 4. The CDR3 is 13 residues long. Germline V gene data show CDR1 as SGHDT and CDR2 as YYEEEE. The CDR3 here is CASSWDRGGEQYV. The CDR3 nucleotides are TGTGCCAGCAGCTGGGACAGGGGTGGAGAGCAGTACGTC.

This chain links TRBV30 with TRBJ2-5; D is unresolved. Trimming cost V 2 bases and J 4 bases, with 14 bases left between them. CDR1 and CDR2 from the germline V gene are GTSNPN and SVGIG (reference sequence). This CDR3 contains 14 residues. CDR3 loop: CAWSLSLTSETQYF. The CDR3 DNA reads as TGTGCCTGGAGTTTGTCGCTTACCTCAGAGACCCAGTACTTC.

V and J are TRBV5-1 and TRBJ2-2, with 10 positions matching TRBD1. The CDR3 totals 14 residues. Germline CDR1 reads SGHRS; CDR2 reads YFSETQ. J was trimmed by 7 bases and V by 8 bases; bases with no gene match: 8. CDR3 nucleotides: TGCGCCAGTTTCCGGGACAGGGGAATCGGGGAGCTGTTTTTT. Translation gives CASFRDRGIGELFF.

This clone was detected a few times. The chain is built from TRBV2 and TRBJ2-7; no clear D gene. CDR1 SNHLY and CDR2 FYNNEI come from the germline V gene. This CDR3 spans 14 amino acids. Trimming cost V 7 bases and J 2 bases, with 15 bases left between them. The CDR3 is CASMSWTPPYEQYV. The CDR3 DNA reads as TGTGCCAGCATGAGTTGGACCCCCCCCTACGAGCAGTACGTC.

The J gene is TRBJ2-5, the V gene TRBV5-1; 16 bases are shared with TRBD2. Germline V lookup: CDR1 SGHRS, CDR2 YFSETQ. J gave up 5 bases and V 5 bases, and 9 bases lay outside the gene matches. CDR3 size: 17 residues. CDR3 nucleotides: TGCGCCAGCAGTCGAGGGACTAGCGGGGGGGCATTGGAGACCCAGTACTTC. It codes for CASSRGTSGGALETQYF.

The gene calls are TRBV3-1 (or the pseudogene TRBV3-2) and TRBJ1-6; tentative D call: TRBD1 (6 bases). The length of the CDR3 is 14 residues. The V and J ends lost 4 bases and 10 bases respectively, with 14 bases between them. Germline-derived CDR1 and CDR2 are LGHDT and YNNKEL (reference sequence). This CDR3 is CASSPVRGESPLHF. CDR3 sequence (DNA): TGTGCCAGCAGCCCGGTGAGGGGGGAATCACCCCTCCACTTT.

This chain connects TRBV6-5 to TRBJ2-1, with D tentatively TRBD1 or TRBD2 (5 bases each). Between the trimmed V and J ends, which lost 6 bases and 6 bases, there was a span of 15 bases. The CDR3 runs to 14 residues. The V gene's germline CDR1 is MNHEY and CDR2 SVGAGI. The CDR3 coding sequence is TGTGCCAGCAGAGGGACGGGGATCCGCAATGAGCAGTTCTTC. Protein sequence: CASRGTGIRNEQFF.

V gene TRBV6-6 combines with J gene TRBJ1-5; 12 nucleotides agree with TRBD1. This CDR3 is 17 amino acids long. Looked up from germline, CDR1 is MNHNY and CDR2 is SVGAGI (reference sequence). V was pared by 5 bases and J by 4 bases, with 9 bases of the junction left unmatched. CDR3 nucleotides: TGTGCCAGCAGTCCCTCCCGGGACAGGGGGCTTAATCAGCCCCAGCATTTT. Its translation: CASSPSRDRGLNQPQHF.

CDR3 protein: CASSPRLNTDTQYF. DNA of the CDR3: TGTGCCAGCAGCCCACGACTGAACACAGATACGCAGTATTTT. The chain couples TRBV6-5 to TRBJ2-3; no firm D call. V shed 6 bases and J shed 2 bases, with 12 bases lying between them. The CDR3 totals 14 residues. Germline lookup yields CDR1 MNHEY and CDR2 SVGAGI.

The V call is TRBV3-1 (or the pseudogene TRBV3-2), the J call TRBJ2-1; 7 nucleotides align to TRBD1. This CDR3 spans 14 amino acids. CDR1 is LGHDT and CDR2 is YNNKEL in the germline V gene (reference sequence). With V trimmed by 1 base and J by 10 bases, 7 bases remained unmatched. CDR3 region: CASSQATGPREQFF. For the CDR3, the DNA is TGTGCCAGCAGCCAAGCGACAGGGCCCCGGGAGCAGTTCTTC.

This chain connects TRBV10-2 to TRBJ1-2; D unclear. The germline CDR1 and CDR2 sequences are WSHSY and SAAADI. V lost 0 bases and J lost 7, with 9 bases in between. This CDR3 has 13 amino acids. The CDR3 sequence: CASSESGFAGYTF. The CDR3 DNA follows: TGCGCCAGCAGTGAGTCCGGGTTTGCTGGCTACACCTTC.

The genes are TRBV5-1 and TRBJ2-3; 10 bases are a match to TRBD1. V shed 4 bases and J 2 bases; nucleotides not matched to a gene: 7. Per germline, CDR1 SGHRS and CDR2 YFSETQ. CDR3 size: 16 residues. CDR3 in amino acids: CASSTGQGVNTDTQYF. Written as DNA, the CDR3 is TGCGCCAGCAGCACAGGACAGGGGGTCAACACAGATACGCAGTATTTT.

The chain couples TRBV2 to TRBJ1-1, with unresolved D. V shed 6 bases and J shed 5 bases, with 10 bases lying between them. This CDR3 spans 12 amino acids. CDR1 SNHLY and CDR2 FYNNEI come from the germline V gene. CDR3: CASRGRGTEAFF. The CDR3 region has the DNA TGTGCCAGCAGAGGGAGAGGGACTGAAGCTTTCTTT.

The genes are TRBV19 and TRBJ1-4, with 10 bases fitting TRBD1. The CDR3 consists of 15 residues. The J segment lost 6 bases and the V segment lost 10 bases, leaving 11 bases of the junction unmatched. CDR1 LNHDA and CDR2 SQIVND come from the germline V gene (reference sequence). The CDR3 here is CATQSRQGAHEKLFF. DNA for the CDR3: TGTGCCACTCAATCGAGACAGGGGGCCCATGAAAAACTGTTTTTT.

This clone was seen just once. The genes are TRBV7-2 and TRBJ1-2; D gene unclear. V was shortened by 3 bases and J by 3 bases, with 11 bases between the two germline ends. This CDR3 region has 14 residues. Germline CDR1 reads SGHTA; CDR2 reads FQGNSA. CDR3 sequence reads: CASSLFKEDYGYTF. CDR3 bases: TGTGCCAGCAGCTTGTTTAAGGAGGACTATGGCTACACCTTC.